This T cell receptor (beta chain) derives from a study of graft-versus-host responses after intestinal transplantation. Study-level background: All recipients were transplanted with multivisceral, liver-intestinal, or isolated intestinal grafts. Anti-thymocyte globulin induction preceded three to four years of tacrolimus and steroid maintenance in all recipients.

Study-wide results and caveats: Among circulating GvH clones, peak levels were associated with early post-transplant declines in HvG clones. The recipient marrow held GvH clones, and some of them showed up first in ileum or blood.

The CDR3 is 14 residues long. Trimming took 5 bases from V and 0 from J; bases not matched to a gene: 3. In germline, CDR1 is SEHNR, CDR2 FQNEAQ (reference sequence). About this clone: Its antigen is not identified.

TCRdb's copy holds only in-frame clones and misses some; the assay was immunoSEQ multiplex PCR. This sample has over 100,000 clones; roughly 84% occur once, and the top ten carry about 0.9%. The source is a human donor who received an intestinal transplant. The gene calls are TRBV7-9 and TRBJ1-1, with 7 bases lining up with TRBD1. The source material was unstimulated CD4+ T cells sorted from spleen or lymph node cells, sampled before intestinal transplant. The CDR3 DNA is TGTGCCAGCAGCAAGGACAGGTTGAACACTGAAGCTTTCTTT. It is translated as CASSKDRLNTEAFF.